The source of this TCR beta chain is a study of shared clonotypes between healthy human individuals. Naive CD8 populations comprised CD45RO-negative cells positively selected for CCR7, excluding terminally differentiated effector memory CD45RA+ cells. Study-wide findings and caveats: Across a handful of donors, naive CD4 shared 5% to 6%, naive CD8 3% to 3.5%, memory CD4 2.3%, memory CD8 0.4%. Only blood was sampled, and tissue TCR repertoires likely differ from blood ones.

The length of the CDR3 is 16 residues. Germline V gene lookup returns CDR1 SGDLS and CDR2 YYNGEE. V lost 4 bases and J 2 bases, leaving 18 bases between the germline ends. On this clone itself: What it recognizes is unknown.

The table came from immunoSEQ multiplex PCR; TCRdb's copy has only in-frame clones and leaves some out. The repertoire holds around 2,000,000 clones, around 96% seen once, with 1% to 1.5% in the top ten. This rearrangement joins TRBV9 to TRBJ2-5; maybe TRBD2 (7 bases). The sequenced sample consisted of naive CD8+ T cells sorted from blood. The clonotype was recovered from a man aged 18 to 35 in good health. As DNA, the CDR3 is TGTGCCAGCAGCCCTCGTGGAGGGGGGGGACAAGAGACCCAGTACTTC. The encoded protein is CASSPRGGGGQETQYF.